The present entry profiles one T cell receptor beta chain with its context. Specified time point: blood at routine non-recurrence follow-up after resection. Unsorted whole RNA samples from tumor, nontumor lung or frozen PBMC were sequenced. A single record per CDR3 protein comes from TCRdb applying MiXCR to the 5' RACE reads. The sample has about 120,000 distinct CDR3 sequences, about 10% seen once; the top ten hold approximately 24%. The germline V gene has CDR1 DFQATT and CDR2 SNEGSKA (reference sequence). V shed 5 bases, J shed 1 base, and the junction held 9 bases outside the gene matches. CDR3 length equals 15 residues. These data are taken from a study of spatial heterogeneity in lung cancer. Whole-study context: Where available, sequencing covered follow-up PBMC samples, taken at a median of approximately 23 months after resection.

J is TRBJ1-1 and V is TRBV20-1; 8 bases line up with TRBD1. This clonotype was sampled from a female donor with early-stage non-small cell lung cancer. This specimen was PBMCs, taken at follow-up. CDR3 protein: CSAPRPGQANTEAFF. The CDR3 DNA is TGCAGTGCTCCACGTCCGGGACAGGCGAACACTGAAGCTTTCTTT.